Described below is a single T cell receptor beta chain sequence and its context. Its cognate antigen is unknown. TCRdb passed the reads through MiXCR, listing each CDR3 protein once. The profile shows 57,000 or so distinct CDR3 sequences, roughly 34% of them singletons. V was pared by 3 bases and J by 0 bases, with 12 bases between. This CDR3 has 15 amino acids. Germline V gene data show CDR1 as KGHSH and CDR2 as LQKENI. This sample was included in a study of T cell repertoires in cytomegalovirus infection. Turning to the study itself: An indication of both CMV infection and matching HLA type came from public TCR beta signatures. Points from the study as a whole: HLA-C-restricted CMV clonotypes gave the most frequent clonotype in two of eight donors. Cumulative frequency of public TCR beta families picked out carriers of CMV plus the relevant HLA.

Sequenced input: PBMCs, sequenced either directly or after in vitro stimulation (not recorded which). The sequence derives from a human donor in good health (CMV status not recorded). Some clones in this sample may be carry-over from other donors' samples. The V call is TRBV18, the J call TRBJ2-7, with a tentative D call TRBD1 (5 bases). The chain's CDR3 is CASSPAPGLSYEQYF. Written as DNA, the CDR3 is TGTGCCAGCTCACCCGCCCCAGGGCTCTCCTACGAGCAGTACTTC.